This passage covers 30 T cell receptor beta chains from one sample sequenced in a study of T cells after yellow fever vaccination. TCRdb processed the 5' RACE reads anew with MiXCR; each CDR3 protein has one entry. The table records over 250,000 distinct CDR3 sequences, about 5.2% of them present only once. The source material was CD4+ T cells sorted from PBMCs, sampled on the day of the yellow fever booster vaccination. The origin of the receptors is a man aged 18-30 years who received the YFV17D yellow fever vaccine.

The chain combines TRBV4-2 with TRBJ1-2; a weak D match, TRBD1 (5 bases). The CDR3 has 13 residues. V was trimmed by 0 bases and J by 6 bases, leaving 8 bases between them. From germline, CDR1 is LGHNA and CDR2 YNFKEQ. The chain's CDR3 is CASSQDKGHGYTF. The DNA of the CDR3 is TGTGCCAGCAGCCAAGATAAGGGGCATGGCTACACCTTC.

This clonotype was seen ten or more times. V and J are TRBV11-2 and TRBJ2-3; tentatively, D is TRBD2 (7 bases). Germline-derived CDR1 and CDR2 are SGHAT and FQNNGV. The CDR3 length is 17 residues. V was trimmed by 8 bases and J by 2 bases, leaving 23 bases between them. The CDR3 loop is CASDTTRGGRPTDTQYF. DNA of the CDR3: TGTGCCAGCGATACTACAAGGGGGGGGCGACCCACAGATACGCAGTATTTT.

The chain is built from TRBV12-3 or TRBV12-4 and TRBJ1-5; the D gene is possibly TRBD1 (6 bases). V shed 6 bases and J shed 4 bases, with 16 bases lying between them. This CDR3 spans 15 amino acids. CDR3 nucleotides: TGTGCCAGCAGATTTGGACAGCTCTCTAATCAGCCCCAGCATTTT. Amino acid sequence: CASRFGQLSNQPQHF.

This clonotype came up a few times. CDR3 sequence (DNA): TGTGCCATCAGACAAGCGGGGGGGGCCTACGAGCAGTACTTC. Translated, it gives CAIRQAGGAYEQYF. V gene TRBV10-3 combines with J gene TRBJ2-7, with 10 bases aligning to TRBD2. The CDR3 has 14 amino acids. The V segment lost 6 bases and the J segment 2 bases; nucleotides outside the gene matches: 4. CDR1 and CDR2 from the germline V gene are ENHRY and SYGVKD.

This clonotype was counted a few times. The rearrangement links TRBV7-3 to TRBJ2-5; 9 bases align to TRBD1. Germline V gene data show CDR1 as SGHTA and CDR2 as FQGTGA. Unmatched junction bases numbered 5, after V lost 2 bases and J lost 1 base. CDR3 size: 16 residues. The DNA for the CDR3 is TGTGCCAGCAGCTTACTTGGACAGGGGACCCAAGAGACCCAGTACTTC. Translating it yields CASSLLGQGTQETQYF.

This clonotype was seen a few times. The rearrangement joins TRBV7-9 to TRBJ1-2; 10 bases fit TRBD1. Germline CDR1 reads SEHNR; CDR2 reads FQNEAQ (reference sequence). The CDR3 has 14 residues. Trimming at V came to 4 bases and at J to 6 bases, leaving 5 bases not matched to a gene. CDR3 loop: CASSSWTGGNGYTF. The CDR3 DNA reads as TGTGCCAGCAGCTCATGGACAGGGGGGAATGGCTACACCTTC.

This clonotype has more than one count but fewer than ten. The CDR3 carries no conserved terminal phenylalanine or tryptophan, so it likely arises from a read error. It is unclear where the CDR3 begins or ends on the DNA, so no DNA is shown, and the CDR3 is as TCRdb lists it. The CDR3 sequence: CASSYLGTAH. The gene calls are TRBV6-2 or TRBV6-3 and TRBJ1-2; the D segment call TRBD1 is taken from the table without a DNA check. Germline loops: CDR1 MNHEY, CDR2 SVGEGT. The CDR3 length is 10 residues, termini included.

The chain combines TRBV5-5 with TRBJ1-4, with D possibly being TRBD1 (6 bases). Germline V gives CDR1 SGHKS, CDR2 YYEKEE (reference sequence). The CDR3 has 14 residues. Trimming took 5 bases from V and 5 from J, leaving 13 bases between them. The CDR3 loop is CASRQQGLNEKLFF. CDR3 nucleotide sequence: TGTGCCAGCAGGCAACAGGGATTGAATGAAAAACTGTTTTTT. Combining the CDR3 with reference TRBV5-5 and TRBJ1-4 gives the whole variable domain DAGVTQSPTHLIKTRGQQVTLRCSPISGHKSVSWYQQVLGQGPQFIFQYYEKEERGRGNFPDRFSARQFPNYSSELNVNALLLGDSALYLCASRQQGLNEKLFFGSGTQLSVL.

J is TRBJ1-2 and V is TRBV29-1; D may be TRBD1 (6 bases). Germline assignment: CDR1 SQVTM and CDR2 ANQGSEA. The V gene lost 6 bases and the J gene lost 2 bases, with 22 bases spanning the gap. The CDR3 loop spans 16 amino acids. DNA of the CDR3: TGCAGCGTCGTAGTATACGGGACACTGGGGAACTATGGCTACACCTTC. This encodes CSVVVYGTLGNYGYTF.

A remark on this clonotype: Just one base apart from a much larger clone, this may be a read error. The chain combines TRBV6-6 with TRBJ2-6; weak D call: TRBD1 (5 bases). The CDR3 sequence is 12 residues long. CDR1 is MNHNY and CDR2 is SVGAGI in the germline V gene (reference sequence). The CDR3 nucleotides read TGTGCCAGCACCGGTGGGGCCATCGTCCTGACTTTC. This encodes CASTGGAIVLTF.

Many counts were recorded for this clonotype. This chain connects TRBV12-3 or TRBV12-4 to TRBJ2-1, with 8 bases lining up with TRBD1. CDR3 length: 16 residues. The V gene end was trimmed by 3 bases and the J gene end by 1 base; junction bases not matched to a gene: 5. CDR3 sequence reads: CASSFRTGKSYNEQFF. DNA for the CDR3: TGTGCCAGCAGTTTCCGGACAGGGAAATCCTACAATGAGCAGTTCTTC.

This CDR3 is CASSLTPQGFGREQYF. The CDR3 DNA reads TGCGCCAGCAGCTTGACCCCACAGGGCTTCGGGCGCGAGCAGTACTTC. V is TRBV5-1 and J is TRBJ2-7, with D possibly being TRBD1 (6 bases). Trimming left V 1 base short and J 6 bases short, with 20 bases between. Per the germline V gene, CDR1 is SGHRS and CDR2 is YFSETQ. This CDR3 has 16 residues.

CDR3 residues: CASHQGDYGYTF. CDR3 in DNA: TGTGCCAGCCACCAGGGGGACTATGGCTACACCTTC. V gene TRBV2 combines with J gene TRBJ1-2, with 7 bases fitting TRBD1. Unmatched junction bases numbered 3, after V lost 8 bases and J lost 3 bases. Germline V gene sequence: CDR1 SNHLY, CDR2 FYNNEI. CDR3 length equals 12 residues.

This chain links TRBV5-4 with TRBJ2-3, with 11 bases fitting TRBD2. There are 15 residues in the CDR3. CDR1 and CDR2 from the germline V gene are SGHNT and YYREEE (reference sequence). J gave up 5 bases and V 4 bases, and 6 bases lay outside the gene matches. The CDR3 reads CASSPTGTSGDTQYF. The CDR3 region has the DNA TGTGCCAGCAGCCCGACGGGGACTAGCGGAGATACGCAGTATTTT.

This clonotype was found a few times. The chain uses TRBV7-9 and TRBJ1-6, with a weak D call TRBD1 (6 bases). CDR1 and CDR2 (germline): SEHNR, FQNEAQ (reference sequence). The CDR3 contains 13 residues. Trimming took 6 bases from V and 9 from J, leaving 12 bases between them. The CDR3 nucleotides read TGTGCCAGCAGTTCAACAGGGATTTCACCCCTCCACTTT. This codes for CASSSTGISPLHF.

The rearrangement uses TRBV19 and TRBJ1-5; D ambiguous. This CDR3 region has 14 residues. V was trimmed by 2 bases and J by 9 bases, leaving 14 bases between them. Germline V CDR1 and CDR2: LNHDA, SQIVND (reference sequence). CDR3 in amino acids: CASSIMDRARPQHF. The CDR3 coding sequence is TGTGCCAGTAGTATAATGGACCGTGCCAGGCCCCAGCATTTT.

The chain has TRBV20-1 and TRBJ2-5, with a possible D match to TRBD2 (5 bases). Trimming removed 1 base at V and 8 bases at J, with 17 bases between. CDR1 and CDR2 (germline): DFQATT, SNEGSKA (reference sequence). The CDR3 spans 14 residues. As DNA, the CDR3 is TGCAGTGCTAGAGCCGGACTGAGCAAGAAAACCCAGTACTTC. Its protein is CSARAGLSKKTQYF.

This rearrangement joins TRBV30 to TRBJ1-5; the D is unclear. Germline CDR1 reads GTSNPN; CDR2 reads SVGIG (reference sequence). Trimming took off 3 bases at V and 4 bases at J, with 16 bases between the two ends. The CDR3 runs to 15 residues. The CDR3 region has the DNA TGTGCCTGGAGCCGGCCGGGGAGGAGAAATCAGCCCCAGCATTTT. Translation gives CAWSRPGRRNQPQHF. Full variable domain (outside the CDR3, taken from reference TRBV30 and TRBJ1-5): SQTIHQWPATLVQPVGSPLSLECTVEGTSNPNLYWYRQAAGRGLQLLFYSVGIGQISSEVPQNLSASRPQDRQFILSSKKLLLSDSGFYLCAWSRPGRRNQPQHFGDGTRLSIL.

The chain joins TRBV9 to TRBJ2-1; D is possibly TRBD1 or TRBD2 (6 bases each). The V end lost 7 bases, the J end lost 1 base, and 18 bases lay between the germline ends. The CDR3 has 16 amino acids. Germline assignment: CDR1 SGDLS and CDR2 YYNGEE. The CDR3 bases are TGTGCCAGCGCCCTAGTAGGGGGGCGATCCTACAATGAGCAGTTCTTC. It specifies CASALVGGRSYNEQFF.

This clonotype was counted between two and nine times. J is TRBJ1-2 and V is TRBV6-6; D call uncertain. The CDR3 extends over 12 amino acids. The ends were cut back, 6 bases at V and 0 bases at J, with 5 bases in the middle. Germline lookup yields CDR1 MNHNY and CDR2 SVGAGI (reference sequence). Written as DNA, the CDR3 is TGTGCCAGCAGCAATACTAACTATGGCTACACCTTC. Protein sequence: CASSNTNYGYTF.

At least ten counts were recorded for this clonotype. V is TRBV4-2 and J is TRBJ2-1; 7 bases align to TRBD2. CDR1 and CDR2 (germline): LGHNA, YNFKEQ. The J segment lost 11 bases and the V segment lost 1 base, leaving 11 bases of the junction unmatched. The CDR3 runs 15 residues. The CDR3 protein is CASSQGITTSPKQFF. The DNA of the CDR3 is TGTGCCAGCAGCCAAGGGATTACGACTAGCCCTAAGCAGTTCTTC.

There are a few counts of this clonotype. The chain couples TRBV7-9 to TRBJ2-1; 9 bases match TRBD2. V was pared by 5 bases and J by 7 bases, with 12 bases of the junction left unmatched. Germline CDR1 and CDR2: SEHNR and FQNEAQ (reference sequence). This CDR3 has 16 residues. The DNA for the CDR3 is TGTGCCAGCAGCGGGGTTTTCGGGACTAGCAGAAATGAGCAGTTCTTC. Amino acid sequence: CASSGVFGTSRNEQFF.

A remark on this clonotype: Compared with germline, one end of the junction differs, possibly owing to a read error. This chain joins TRBV12-3 or TRBV12-4 and TRBJ2-1; maybe TRBD1 (6 bases). The CDR3 covers 13 residues. Here the CDR3 DNA reads TGTGGCAGCAGTTTGGGGGCATCAGGTGAGCAGTTCTTC. Translation gives CGSSLGASGEQFF.

The rearrangement links TRBV5-5 to TRBJ1-1; 8 bases are a match to TRBD1. The germline CDR1 and CDR2 sequences are SGHKS and YYEKEE (reference sequence). J gave up 1 base and V 0 bases, and 14 bases lay outside the gene matches. CDR3 length equals 19 residues. CDR3 loop: CASSLDPRGAGGPNTEAFF. The DNA of the CDR3 is TGTGCCAGCAGCTTGGATCCTCGTGGGGCAGGGGGCCCGAACACTGAAGCTTTCTTT.

A few counts support this clonotype. J is TRBJ1-1 and V is TRBV12-3 or TRBV12-4; TRBD1 might be the D (6 bases). With 6 bases removed from V and 0 bases from J, the gap between germline ends came to 11 bases. The CDR3 runs to 14 residues. CDR3 region: CASSQGQMNTEAFF. The CDR3 nucleotides are TGTGCCAGCAGCCAAGGACAGATGAACACTGAAGCTTTCTTT.

The chain carries TRBV6-5 and TRBJ1-2; the D gene is possibly TRBD1 (5 bases). Trimming shortened V by 6 bases and J by 6 bases, and 17 bases separated the two germline ends. The CDR3 loop spans 14 amino acids. In germline, CDR1 is MNHEY, CDR2 SVGAGI. CDR3 in DNA: TGTGCCAGCAGATCAAAAACAGGATGGCATGGCTACACCTTC. Its protein product is CASRSKTGWHGYTF.

This clonotype occurred a few times. V usage is TRBV7-2 and J usage is TRBJ2-2; 10 positions agree with TRBD2. Losses at the gene ends were 11 bases for V and 1 base for J; bases not matched to a gene: 10. The CDR3 has 16 amino acids. Germline V gene lookup returns CDR1 SGHTA and CDR2 FQGNSA. CDR3 sequence (DNA): TGTGCCGGCTCCAGCGGGGGGGGGCTGAACACCGGGGAGCTGTTTTTT. It specifies CAGSSGGGLNTGELFF.

In its sample, this clonotype was seen a few times. This CDR3 is CASSPPSTGQETQYF. The CDR3 DNA is TGTGCCAGCTCACCACCGTCGACAGGACAAGAGACCCAGTACTTC. The chain carries TRBV18 and TRBJ2-5; D perhaps matches TRBD1 (6 bases). In germline, CDR1 is KGHSH, CDR2 LQKENI. The CDR3 spans 15 residues. Trimming cost V 0 bases and J 2 bases, with 10 bases left between them.

This clonotype was picked up many times. The chain links TRBV7-2 to TRBJ2-4; D gene uncertain. The CDR3 extends over 13 amino acids. The V and J ends lost 5 bases and 3 bases respectively, with 8 bases between them. Germline-derived CDR1 and CDR2 are SGHTA and FQGNSA. CDR3 nucleotides: TGTGCCAGCAGCCCCCCCGGCAAAAACATTCAGTACTTC. Its translation is CASSPPGKNIQYF.

The chain links TRBV19 to TRBJ2-5, with D tentatively TRBD2 (6 bases). Trimming took 5 bases from V and 5 from J, leaving 12 bases between them. CDR1 is LNHDA and CDR2 is SQIVND in the germline V gene (reference sequence). The CDR3 spans 13 residues. The CDR3 spells CASSPGRSETQYF. DNA for the CDR3: TGTGCCAGTAGTCCTGGGAGGTCCGAGACCCAGTACTTC.